These 6 T cell receptor beta chains were all obtained from the same sample, sequenced in a study of human T cells and chemical hapten exposure. TCRdb called the RACE reads again in MiXCR, with one record for every CDR3 protein. The sample holds about 190,000 distinct CDR3 sequences, under 30% seen once. The time point: patch test 3, about 24 weeks after DPC sensitization. This sample's treatment: therapeutic diphenylcyclopropenone sensitization with weekly scalp DPC. The sequenced sample was whole blood, obtained in connection with sensitization to the hapten diphenylcyclopropenone (DPC). The receptor source for this set is a woman in her thirties or forties with alopecia areata. Some clones in this sample may be carry-over from other donors' samples.

This clonotype showed up just a few times. A read error may account for a junction end that differs from germline. The chain has TRBV2 and TRBJ1-2; D call uncertain. This CDR3 region has 13 residues. The germline CDR1 and CDR2 sequences are SNHLY and FYNNEI. CDR3 DNA sequence: TGTGTCAGCGGACGGACCGCCCTGGGGGGCTACACCTTC. Translating it yields CVSGRTALGGYTF.

This clonotype was detected a few times. This chain connects TRBV20-1 to TRBJ2-1; a weak D match, TRBD2 (6 bases). Germline V gives CDR1 DFQATT, CDR2 SNEGSKA (reference sequence). The CDR3 spans 14 residues. Trimming cost V 2 bases and J 1 base, with 9 bases left between them. The CDR3 here is CSARPRESYNEQFF. The CDR3 nucleotides are TGCAGTGCTAGACCCCGGGAGTCCTACAATGAGCAGTTCTTC.

This chain connects TRBV10-3 to TRBJ1-5; D remains unclear. V lost 3 bases and J lost 4, with 7 bases in between. The CDR3 consists of 13 residues. Germline V gives CDR1 ENHRY, CDR2 SYGVKD. The CDR3 sequence: CAISDGTNQPQHF. CDR3 in DNA: TGTGCCATCAGTGATGGTACTAATCAGCCCCAGCATTTT.

The chain recombines TRBV12-3 or TRBV12-4 with TRBJ2-1, with TRBD2 matching 8 bases. V was pared by 1 base and J by 7 bases, with 6 bases of the junction left unmatched. CDR3 length equals 15 residues. This chain's CDR3 is CASSLGQAGANEQFF. In DNA, the CDR3 is TGTGCCAGCAGTTTAGGCCAAGCGGGAGCTAATGAGCAGTTCTTC.

The sample holds a few counts of this clonotype. The chain is built from TRBV6-5 and TRBJ1-1, with TRBD1 as a possible D gene (6 bases). The CDR3 sequence is 16 residues long. V gave up 0 bases and J gave up 4 bases, with 15 bases separating them. Germline lookup yields CDR1 MNHEY and CDR2 SVGAGI. CDR3 protein: CASSYSTGVLSTEAFF. In nucleotides, the CDR3 is TGTGCCAGCAGTTACTCGACAGGCGTCCTCTCCACTGAAGCTTTCTTT.

The V and J genes are TRBV7-9 and TRBJ1-1; a weak D match, TRBD1 (6 bases). This CDR3 has 15 residues. Deletions cut 5 bases from V and 1 base from J, with 14 bases between. Germline V gene data show CDR1 as SEHNR and CDR2 as FQNEAQ (reference sequence). The CDR3 DNA sequence: TGTGCCAGCAGCCCCCGGACAGCGAAGAACACTGAAGCTTTCTTT. Translation gives CASSPRTAKNTEAFF.